This T cell receptor (beta chain) emerged from a study of blood T cell repertoires in COVID-19. Whole-study context: Samples of COVID-19 (acute and convalescent) were obtained from the United States, Italy and Spain. The analysed material was cDNA or gDNA that came from T cells, B-cell-depleted T cells, or PBMCs.

CDR1 is LNHDA, CDR2 SQIVND, per germline (reference sequence). The CDR3 length is 13 residues. Unmatched junction bases numbered 7, after V lost 11 bases and J lost 4 bases. This clone was counted only a few times. Original processing notes: It was from reference gene primer amplification that nucleated cell counts were estimated. The assay was immunoSEQ multiplex PCR, and TCRdb's table has in-frame clones only and misses some. Clone size and V and J calls were adopted from that table, with D and trimming inferred from the DNA. The sample consists of about 130,000 clones, 65% to 90% of them appearing once.

The sequencing sample was made of peripheral blood. The receptor comes from a woman of 80 years or more with acute or convalescent COVID-19. V is TRBV19 and J is TRBJ1-2; 10 nucleotides match TRBD1. This chain's CDR3 is CACRGQGFYGYTF. Here the CDR3 DNA reads TGTGCCTGCCGGGGACAGGGGTTCTATGGCTACACCTTC.